This TCR beta chain comes out of a study of blood T cell repertoires in COVID-19. The overall study: Some COVID-19 samples were acute and others convalescent; all came from the United States, Italy and Spain. T cells, B-cell-depleted T cells, or PBMCs supplied cDNA or gDNA.

The CDR3 is 15 residues long. In germline, CDR1 is MNHEY, CDR2 SMNVEV (reference sequence). The V end was cut by 5 bases, the J end by 4 bases, with 17 bases between. Study processing details: The assay estimated nucleated cells by amplifying reference gene primers. Measured with immunoSEQ multiplex PCR; TCRdb has only the in-frame clones, and not every one. The V and J calls and clone size come from that table; D and trimming were worked out from the DNA. The sample records roughly 200,000 clones, 81% being singletons. The source material was peripheral blood. The gene calls are TRBV27 and TRBJ2-5, with TRBD1 as a possible D gene (5 bases). This receptor was taken from a woman of 80 years or more with acute or convalescent COVID-19. CDR3 nucleotides: TGTGCCAGCAGTCCACCGCATGGGGCTGGAGAGACCCAGTACTTC. Encoded protein: CASSPPHGAGETQYF.